Sequencing of this T cell receptor (beta chain) was carried out in a study of spatial heterogeneity in lung cancer. V shed 5 bases and J shed 2 bases, with 11 bases lying between them. Germline V lookup: CDR1 DFQATT, CDR2 SNEGSKA (reference sequence). The CDR3 covers 13 residues. This clonotype appeared a few times. Each CDR3 protein gets one entry after TCRdb re-called the 5' RACE reads with MiXCR. The sample carries about 44,000 distinct CDR3 sequences, roughly 15% recorded once. Time point specified: sample taken at primary tumor resection. Whole RNA, isolated from tumor, nontumor lung or frozen PBMC, was sequenced without prior sorting.

The sample here was PBMCs, taken at surgery. This clonotype was sampled from a male donor with early-stage non-small cell lung cancer. The J gene is TRBJ2-3, the V gene TRBV20-1; TRBD1 or TRBD2 may be the D gene (5 bases each). As DNA, the CDR3 is TGCAGTGCTTCTGGGGGATTCACAGATACGCAGTATTTT. It specifies CSASGGFTDTQYF.